These T cell receptor beta chains were read from a single sample in a study of blood T cell repertoires in COVID-19. Profiling relied on immunoSEQ multiplex PCR, and the TCRdb table lists in-frame clones only, not all of them. The table includes 150,000 to 200,000 clones, 82% detected once. Material for sequencing was peripheral blood. The origin of the receptors is a woman in her 30s with acute or convalescent COVID-19. Each CDR3 is given with its conserved first and last residue. The D gene is left open where the match is weak. Size values are once, few and many counts, or a class for expanded clones, and some rows have none.

TRBD1	TRBV5-6	TRBJ1-2	NA	CASSGTELTNYGYTF	TGTGCCAGCAGCGGGACAGAGCTAACTAACTATGGCTACACCTTC
NA	TRBV5-5	TRBJ1-2	NA	CASSLDDRLVAYGYTF	TGTGCCAGCAGCTTGGACGACAGGCTGGTGGCCTATGGCTACACCTTC
NA	TRBV12-3/TRBV12-4	TRBJ2-7	NA	CASKEQASYEQYF	TGTGCCAGCAAGGAACAGGCCTCCTACGAGCAGTACTTC
TRBD1	TRBV7-2	TRBJ1-6	NA	CASSYDRVGGSPLHF	TGTGCCAGCAGCTACGACAGGGTAGGAGGCTCACCCCTCCACTTT
NA	TRBV6-1	TRBJ2-1	NA	CASSDPRLAYNEQFF	TGTGCCAGCAGTGATCCGAGACTAGCCTACAATGAGCAGTTCTTC
NA	TRBV11-2	TRBJ2-7	NA	CASSANGVYVYEQYF	TGTGCCAGCAGCGCCAACGGGGTATATGTCTACGAGCAGTACTTC
NA	TRBV7-3	TRBJ2-2	NA	CASSLAGPGELFF	TGTGCCAGCAGCTTAGCAGGGCCCGGGGAGCTGTTTTTT
TRBD2	TRBV4-3	TRBJ2-4	NA	CASSQDYGLAFDIQYF	TGCGCCAGCAGCCAAGATTATGGACTAGCATTTGACATTCAGTACTTC
NA	TRBV7-2	TRBJ1-2	NA	CASSIQPLQGTYGYTF	TGTGCCAGCAGCATACAACCCCTACAGGGAACCTATGGCTACACCTTC
TRBD2	TRBV7-2	TRBJ2-5	NA	CASSLTRLAGGQETQYF	TGTGCCAGCAGCTTAACTCGGCTAGCGGGGGGGCAAGAGACCCAGTACTTC
NA	TRBV28	TRBJ2-7	once	CASSPTLKGQFF	TGTGCCAGCAGTCCGACACTAAAGGGGCAATTCTTC
NA	TRBV7-2	TRBJ2-3	NA	CASSLEGRQEDTQYF	TGTGCCAGCAGCTTAGAGGGACGACAGGAGGATACGCAGTATTTT
TRBD2	TRBV27	TRBJ2-1	few	CASSLPTLAGTLYNEQFF	TGTGCCAGCAGTTTACCCACCTTAGCGGGGACTTTGTACAATGAGCAGTTCTTC
TRBD1	TRBV14	TRBJ2-5	NA	CASSHTDRSRGETQYF	TGTGCCAGCAGCCACACGGACAGGAGTAGGGGAGAGACCCAGTACTTC
NA	TRBV11-2	TRBJ1-6	NA	CASSHLGGREPLHF	TGTGCCAGCAGTCATTTGGGGGGGCGAGAACCCCTCCACTTT
TRBD2	TRBV5-1	TRBJ2-1	NA	CASSGLAGGNEQFF	TGCGCCAGTTCTGGACTAGCGGGAGGCAATGAGCAGTTCTTC
NA	TRBV12-3/TRBV12-4	TRBJ1-2	NA	CASSPGAKGYTF	TGTGCCAGCAGCCCAGGTGCTAAAGGCTACACCTTC
TRBD2	TRBV27	TRBJ2-3	NA	CASGGGSTDTQYF	TGTGCCTCCGGGGGGGGGAGCACAGATACGCAGTATTTT
NA	TRBV6-5	TRBJ1-2	few	CASSLSLGAGYGYTF	TGTGCCAGCAGTTTATCTCTGGGGGCGGGCTATGGCTACACCTTC
TRBD1	TRBV9	TRBJ1-3	few	CASSLAGQGDLSGNTIYF	TGTGCCAGCAGCCTTGCGGGACAGGGGGATCTCTCTGGAAACACCATATATTTT
NA	TRBV9	TRBJ2-7	NA	CASNRIMGEEQYF	TGTGCCAGCAATCGGATAATGGGAGAGGAGCAGTACTTC
NA	TRBV27	TRBJ2-2	few	CASRLRRGPNTGELFF	TGTGCCAGCAGATTACGCAGGGGACCGAACACCGGGGAGCTGTTTTTT
TRBD1	TRBV14	TRBJ2-1	NA	CASSQVFGTGDNEQFF	TGTGCCAGCAGCCAAGTCTTCGGGACAGGGGATAATGAGCAGTTCTTC
NA	TRBV6-5	TRBJ1-2	NA	CASSYTPGYHGYTF	TGTGCCAGCAGTTACACCCCAGGGTACCATGGCTACACCTTC
NA	TRBV6-5	TRBJ1-1	NA	CASTQAGSEAFF	TGTGCCAGCACCCAGGCCGGCAGTGAAGCTTTCTTT
TRBD1	TRBV18	TRBJ2-7	NA	CASSPGQGVYEQYF	TGTGCCAGCTCACCGGGACAGGGGGTATACGAGCAGTACTTC
NA	TRBV28	TRBJ1-1	NA	CASKSGYTEAFF	TGTGCCAGCAAATCAGGATACACTGAAGCTTTCTTT
NA	TRBV3-1/TRBV3-2	TRBJ2-7	NA	CASSLRNRYPYEQYF	TGTGCCAGCAGCCTTCGGAACAGGTACCCTTACGAGCAGTACTTC
TRBD2	TRBV28	TRBJ2-1	few	CASSQGTMLGENEQFF	TGTGCCAGCAGCCAAGGGACTATGTTAGGAGAGAATGAGCAGTTCTTC
TRBD2	TRBV9	TRBJ2-2	NA	CASSAIAGETGELFF	TGTGCCAGCAGCGCCATAGCGGGGGAGACCGGGGAGCTGTTTTTT
NA	TRBV6-5	TRBJ2-1	NA	CAVLASSGDEQFF	TGTGCCGTTTTAGCCAGTTCCGGGGATGAGCAGTTCTTC
NA	TRBV21-1	TRBJ1-5	once	CASSKNPGRDRENDNQPQHF	TGTGCCAGCAGCAAAAACCCGGGCAGGGACAGGGAAAATGACAATCAGCCCCAGCATTTT
TRBD2	TRBV30	TRBJ2-1	NA	CAWESGSANNEQFF	TGTGCCTGGGAAAGCGGGAGTGCAAACAATGAGCAGTTCTTC
NA	TRBV29-1	TRBJ1-2	NA	CSADTVNYGYTF	TGCAGCGCAGACACCGTCAACTATGGCTACACCTTC
NA	TRBV7-9	TRBJ2-3	NA	CASSLDTSTDTQYF	TGTGCCAGCAGCTTAGACACCAGCACAGATACGCAGTATTTT
TRBD1	TRBV3-1/TRBV3-2	TRBJ2-7	NA	CASSQAHRQGLSYEQYF	TGTGCCAGCAGCCAAGCACATAGACAGGGCCTCTCCTACGAGCAGTACTTC
TRBD1	TRBV11-3	TRBJ2-2	NA	CASSSSRGQGRAGELFF	TGTGCCAGCAGCTCCAGCCGAGGACAGGGGAGGGCCGGGGAGCTGTTTTTT
TRBD1	TRBV7-7	TRBJ2-5	NA	CASSLTGGTETQYF	TGTGCCAGCAGCTTAACAGGGGGGACAGAGACCCAGTACTTC
TRBD1	TRBV6-6	TRBJ1-6	NA	CASSPLWTGTNSPLHF	TGTGCCAGCAGCCCCCTCTGGACAGGGACGAATTCACCCCTCCACTTT
TRBD1	TRBV19	TRBJ1-6	NA	CASSQQGKYNSPLHF	TGTGCCAGTAGTCAACAGGGGAAGTATAATTCACCCCTCCACTTT
NA	TRBV14	TRBJ1-6	NA	CASSQETGYNSPLHF	TGTGCCAGCAGCCAAGAGACGGGCTATAATTCACCCCTCCACTTT
NA	TRBV5-6	TRBJ1-2	NA	CASSLGGERTYGYTF	TGTGCCAGCAGCTTGGGCGGGGAGAGGACTTATGGCTACACCTTC
TRBD1	TRBV15	TRBJ2-7	NA	CATSTRDRGRHEQYF	TGTGCCACCAGCACCCGGGACAGGGGGCGCCACGAGCAGTACTTC
NA	TRBV6-6	TRBJ1-4	few	CASRWQGTSNEKLFF	TGTGCCAGCAGGTGGCAGGGGACGTCTAATGAAAAACTGTTTTTT
NA	TRBV18	TRBJ2-1	NA	CASSPRRRQNNEQFF	TGTGCCAGCTCACCCCGGAGACGCCAGAACAATGAGCAGTTCTTC
NA	TRBV7-7	TRBJ2-5	NA	CASSLAAAALETQYF	TGTGCTAGCAGCTTAGCGGCTGCCGCCCTTGAGACCCAGTACTTC
TRBD1	TRBV6-5	TRBJ1-1	once	CASTGVGMNTEAFF	TGTGCCAGTACAGGGGTGGGTATGAACACTGAAGCTTTCTTT
TRBD1	TRBV27	TRBJ1-6	NA	CASSLLGQGVSPLHF	TGTGCCAGCAGTTTATTGGGACAGGGGGTTTCACCCCTCCACTTT